Included here is one TCR beta chain sequence, with context. As yet, its antigen is unknown. Naive CD8 cells, CD45RO-negative and positively selected for CCR7, excluded terminally differentiated effector memory CD45RA+ cells. All the donors were Caucasian adults who lived in Nashville, Tennessee. V was pared by 3 bases and J by 2 bases, with 17 bases between. The CDR3 runs 18 residues. The germline CDR1 and CDR2 sequences are MDHEN and SYDVKM. In the original analysis: Owing to the provision of junction-only sequences devoid of quality scores by immunoSEQ, filtering differed. Sequencing was performed with immunoSEQ multiplex PCR; in TCRdb, only in-frame clones are kept and a portion is missing. The V and J calls and clone size come from that table; D and trimming were worked out from the DNA. The sample shows hundreds of thousands of clones, roughly nine tenths of them seen only once. The data are from a study of shared clonotypes between healthy human individuals.

Whole-study findings and limits: Non-shared clonotypes showed lower generation probabilities than clonotypes common to all four donors.

This chain joins TRBV28 and TRBJ2-6; possible D gene TRBD1, 6 bases. The clonotype originates from a man aged 30 to 39 in good health. Material: naive CD8+ T cells sorted from blood. CDR3 loop: CASSFSDRSVPGANVLTF. The CDR3 DNA is TGTGCCAGCAGTTTTTCCGACAGGTCGGTCCCTGGGGCCAACGTCCTGACTTTC.